This entry lists 5 T cell receptor beta chains sequenced from one sample in a study of T cell responses to AZD1222 COVID-19 vaccine. TCRdb's table, derived via immunoSEQ multiplex PCR, lists solely in-frame clones and lacks some. This table holds about 88,000 clones, around 90% found once. The sequenced sample was peripheral blood, obtained on day 0 of AZD1222 vaccination. Source of these receptors: an adult in good health.

This clone was seen only once. The J gene is TRBJ1-3, the V gene TRBV18; weak D call: TRBD1 (5 bases). The germline CDR1 and CDR2 sequences are KGHSH and LQKENI. There are 16 residues in the CDR3. The ends were cut back, 0 bases at V and 1 base at J, with 10 bases in the middle. This CDR3 reads CASSPPGGVSGNTIYF. As DNA, the CDR3 is TGTGCCAGCTCACCACCGGGAGGGGTTTCTGGAAACACCATATATTTT.

The chain links TRBV10-3 to TRBJ2-3, with 11 bases aligning to TRBD2. This CDR3 has 14 amino acids. Per the germline V gene, CDR1 is ENHRY and CDR2 is SYGVKD. V shed 4 bases, J shed 4 bases, and the junction held 1 base outside the gene matches. CDR3 in DNA: TGTGCCATCAGTGCTAGCGGGAGGCCAGATACGCAGTATTTT. Residues: CAISASGRPDTQYF.

There are a few counts of this clone. V and J are TRBV6-2 or TRBV6-3 and TRBJ1-1; possible D gene TRBD1, 6 bases. The CDR3 loop spans 14 amino acids. The V gene's germline CDR1 is MNHEY and CDR2 SVGEGT. V was clipped by 6 bases and J by 1 base, with 12 bases between them. CDR3 nucleotides: TGTGCCAGCAGCCTCGGGGGCCCGAACACTGAAGCTTTCTTT. Translating gives CASSLGGPNTEAFF.

The V gene is TRBV7-3, the J gene TRBJ2-5; D not resolved. Per the germline V gene, CDR1 is SGHTA and CDR2 is FQGTGA. The germline V and J ends were trimmed by 2 bases and 3 bases, with 7 bases remaining between them. The CDR3 contains 13 residues. CDR3: CASSLSAEETQYF. CDR3 nucleotide sequence: TGTGCCAGCAGCTTATCGGCGGAAGAGACCCAGTACTTC.

The rearrangement links TRBV9 to TRBJ1-2; D remains ambiguous. Germline V lookup: CDR1 SGDLS, CDR2 YYNGEE. V lost 4 bases, J lost 7 bases, and 8 bases lay in between. This CDR3 contains 11 residues. CDR3: CASSPGVGYTF. CDR3 bases: TGTGCCAGCAGCCCCGGCGTTGGCTACACCTTC. The entire variable domain, with the rest obtained from reference TRBV9 and TRBJ1-2, is as follows: DSGVTQTPKHLITATGQRVTLRCSPRSGDLSVYWYQQSLDQGLQFLIQYYNGEERAKGNILERFSAQQFPDLHSELNLSSLELGDSALYFCASSPGVGYTFGSGTRLTVV.